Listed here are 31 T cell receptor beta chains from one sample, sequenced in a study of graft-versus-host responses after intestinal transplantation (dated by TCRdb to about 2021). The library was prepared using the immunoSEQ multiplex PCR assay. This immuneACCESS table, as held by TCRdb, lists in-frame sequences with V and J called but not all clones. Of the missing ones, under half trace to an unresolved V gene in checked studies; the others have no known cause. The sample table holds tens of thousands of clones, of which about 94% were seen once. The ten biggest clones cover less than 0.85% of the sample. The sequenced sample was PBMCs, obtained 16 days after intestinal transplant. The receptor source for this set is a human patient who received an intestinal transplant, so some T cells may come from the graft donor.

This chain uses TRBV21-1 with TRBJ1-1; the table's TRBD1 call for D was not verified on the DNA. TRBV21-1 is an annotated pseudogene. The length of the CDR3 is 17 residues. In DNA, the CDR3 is TGTGCCAGCAGCAAAAGGTCCGGGACACTTAGAACAACTGAAGCTTTCTTT. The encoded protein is CASSKRSGTLRTTEAFF.

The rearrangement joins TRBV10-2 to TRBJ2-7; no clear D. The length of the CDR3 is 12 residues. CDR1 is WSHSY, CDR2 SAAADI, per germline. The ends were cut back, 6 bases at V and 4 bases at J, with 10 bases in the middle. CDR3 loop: CASSPAEYEQYF. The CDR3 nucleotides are TGCGCCAGCAGCCCGGCGGAATACGAGCAGTACTTC.

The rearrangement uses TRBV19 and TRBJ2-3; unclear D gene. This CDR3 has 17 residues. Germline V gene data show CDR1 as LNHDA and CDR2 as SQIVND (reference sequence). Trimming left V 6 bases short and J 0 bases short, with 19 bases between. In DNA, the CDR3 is TGTGCCAGTAGCGCCCGTAGGTGGCCTACTAGCACAGATACGCAGTATTTT. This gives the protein CASSARRWPTSTDTQYF.

In nucleotides, the CDR3 is TGTGCCATCGGGGGCACTAGCAATCAGCCCCAGCATTTT. It translates to CAIGGTSNQPQHF. This sequence joins TRBV10-3 and TRBJ1-5, with D perhaps TRBD1 (6 bases). The CDR3 contains 13 residues. Germline CDR1 and CDR2: ENHRY and SYGVKD. V was trimmed by 8 bases and J by 0 bases, leaving 8 bases between them.

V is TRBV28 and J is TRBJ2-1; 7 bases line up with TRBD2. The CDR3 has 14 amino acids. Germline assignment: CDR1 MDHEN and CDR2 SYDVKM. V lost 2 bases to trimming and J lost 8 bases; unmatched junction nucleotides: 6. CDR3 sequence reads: CASSLAGVSDEQFF. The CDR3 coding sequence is TGTGCCAGCAGTTTAGCGGGAGTGAGCGATGAGCAGTTCTTC.

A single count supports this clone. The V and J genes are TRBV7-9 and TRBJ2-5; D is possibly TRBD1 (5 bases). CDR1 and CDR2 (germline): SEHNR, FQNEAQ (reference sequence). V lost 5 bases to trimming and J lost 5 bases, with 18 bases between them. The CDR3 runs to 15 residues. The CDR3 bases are TGTGCCAGCAGCATCCCGAGACAGCCCTGGGAGACCCAGTACTTC. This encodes CASSIPRQPWETQYF.

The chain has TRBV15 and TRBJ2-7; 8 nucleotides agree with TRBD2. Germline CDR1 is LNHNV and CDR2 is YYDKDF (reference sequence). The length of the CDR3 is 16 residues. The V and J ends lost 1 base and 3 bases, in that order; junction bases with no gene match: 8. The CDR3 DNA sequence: TGTGCCACCAGCAGAGGGGGAAGCGGGAGTGTCTACGAGCAGTACTTC. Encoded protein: CATSRGGSGSVYEQYF. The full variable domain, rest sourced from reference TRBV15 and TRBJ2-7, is DAMVIQNPRYQVTQFGKPVTLSCSQTLNHNVMYWYQQKSSQAPKLLFHYYDKDFNNEADTPDNFQSRRPNTSFCFLDIRSPGLGDTAMYLCATSRGGSGSVYEQYFGPGTRLTVT.

The CDR3 DNA reads as TGCGCCAGCAGCCAAGATATGAACACCAACACCGGGGAGCTGTTTTTT. Translated: CASSQDMNTNTGELFF. This chain joins TRBV4-3 and TRBJ2-2; D call uncertain. The CDR3 contains 16 residues. V was trimmed by 0 bases and J by 2 bases, leaving 10 bases between them. CDR1 and CDR2 from the germline V gene are LGHNA and YSLEER.

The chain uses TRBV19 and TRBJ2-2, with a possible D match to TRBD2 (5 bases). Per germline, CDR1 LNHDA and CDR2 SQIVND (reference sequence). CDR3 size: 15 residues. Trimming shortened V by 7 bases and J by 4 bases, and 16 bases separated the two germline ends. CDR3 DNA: TGTGCCAGTACCCCGGAGAGGGTAGGCACCGGGGAGCTGTTTTTT. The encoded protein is CASTPERVGTGELFF.

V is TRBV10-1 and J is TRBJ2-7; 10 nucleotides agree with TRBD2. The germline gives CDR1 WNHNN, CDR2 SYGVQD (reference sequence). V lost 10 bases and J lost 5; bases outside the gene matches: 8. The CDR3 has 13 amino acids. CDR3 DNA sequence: TGCGCCACCCGTTCTAGCGGGAGCAACGAGCAGTACTTC. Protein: CATRSSGSNEQYF.

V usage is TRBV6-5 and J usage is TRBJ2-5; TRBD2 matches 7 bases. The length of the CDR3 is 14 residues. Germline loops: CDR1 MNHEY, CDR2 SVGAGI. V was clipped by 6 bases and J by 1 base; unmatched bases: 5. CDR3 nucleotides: TGTGCCAGCAGCCACGGGGGGACCCAAGAGACCCAGTACTTC. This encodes CASSHGGTQETQYF.

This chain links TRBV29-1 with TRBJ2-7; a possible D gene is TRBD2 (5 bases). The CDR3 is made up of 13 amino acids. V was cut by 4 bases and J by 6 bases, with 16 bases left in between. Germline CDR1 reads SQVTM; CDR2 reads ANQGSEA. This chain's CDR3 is CSVGPVGEPEQYF. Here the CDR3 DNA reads TGCAGCGTTGGACCAGTGGGAGAACCCGAGCAGTACTTC.

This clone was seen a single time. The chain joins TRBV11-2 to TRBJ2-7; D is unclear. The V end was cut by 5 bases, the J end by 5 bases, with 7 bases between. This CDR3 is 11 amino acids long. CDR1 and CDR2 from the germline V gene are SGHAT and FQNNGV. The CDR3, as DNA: TGTGCCAGCAGCACCCCAAACGAGCAGTACTTC. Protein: CASSTPNEQYF.

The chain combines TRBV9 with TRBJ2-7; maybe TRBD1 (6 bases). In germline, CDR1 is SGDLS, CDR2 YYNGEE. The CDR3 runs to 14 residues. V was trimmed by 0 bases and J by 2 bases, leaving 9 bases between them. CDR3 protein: CASSVGGQPYEQYF. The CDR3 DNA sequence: TGTGCCAGCAGCGTAGGTGGACAGCCCTACGAGCAGTACTTC. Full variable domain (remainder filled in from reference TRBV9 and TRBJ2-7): DSGVTQTPKHLITATGQRVTLRCSPRSGDLSVYWYQQSLDQGLQFLIQYYNGEERAKGNILERFSAQQFPDLHSELNLSSLELGDSALYFCASSVGGQPYEQYFGPGTRLTVT.

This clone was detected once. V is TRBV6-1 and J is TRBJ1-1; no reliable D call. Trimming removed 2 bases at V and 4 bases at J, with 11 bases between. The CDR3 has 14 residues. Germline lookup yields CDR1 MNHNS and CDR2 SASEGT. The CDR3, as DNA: TGTGCCAGCAGTGAAAAGGGATGGGGCACTGAAGCTTTCTTT. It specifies CASSEKGWGTEAFF.

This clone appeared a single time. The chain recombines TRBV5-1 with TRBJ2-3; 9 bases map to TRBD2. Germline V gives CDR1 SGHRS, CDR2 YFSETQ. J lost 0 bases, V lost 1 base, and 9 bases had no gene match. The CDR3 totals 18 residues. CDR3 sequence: CASSLLVGLAGSTDTQYF. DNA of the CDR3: TGCGCCAGCAGCTTGTTAGTCGGGCTAGCGGGAAGCACAGATACGCAGTATTTT.

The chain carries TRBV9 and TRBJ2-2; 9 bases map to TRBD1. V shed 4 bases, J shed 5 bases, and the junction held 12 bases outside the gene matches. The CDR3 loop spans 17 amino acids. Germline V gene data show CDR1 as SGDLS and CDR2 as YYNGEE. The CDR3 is CASSPRTGGAGTGELFF. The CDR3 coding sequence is TGTGCCAGCAGCCCCCGCACAGGGGGCGCGGGTACCGGGGAGCTGTTTTTT. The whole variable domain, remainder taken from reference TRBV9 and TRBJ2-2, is DSGVTQTPKHLITATGQRVTLRCSPRSGDLSVYWYQQSLDQGLQFLIQYYNGEERAKGNILERFSAQQFPDLHSELNLSSLELGDSALYFCASSPRTGGAGTGELFFGEGSRLTVL.

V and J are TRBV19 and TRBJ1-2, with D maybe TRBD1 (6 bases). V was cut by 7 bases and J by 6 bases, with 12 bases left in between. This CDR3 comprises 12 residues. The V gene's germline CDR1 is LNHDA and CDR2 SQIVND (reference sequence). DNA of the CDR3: TGTGCCAGTAAACCGGGGGCGGATGGCTACACCTTC. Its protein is CASKPGADGYTF.

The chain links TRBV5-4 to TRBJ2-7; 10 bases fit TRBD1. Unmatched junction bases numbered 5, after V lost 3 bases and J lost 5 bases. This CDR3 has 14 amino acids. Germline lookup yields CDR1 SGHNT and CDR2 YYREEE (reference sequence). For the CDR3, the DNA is TGTGCCAGCAGCTATGGGACAGGGGACCACGAGCAGTACTTC. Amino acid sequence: CASSYGTGDHEQYF. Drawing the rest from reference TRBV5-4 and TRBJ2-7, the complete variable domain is ETGVTQSPTHLIKTRGQQVTLRCSSQSGHNTVSWYQQALGQGPQFIFQYYREEENGRGNFPPRFSGLQFPNYSSELNVNALELDDSALYLCASSYGTGDHEQYFGPGTRLTVT.

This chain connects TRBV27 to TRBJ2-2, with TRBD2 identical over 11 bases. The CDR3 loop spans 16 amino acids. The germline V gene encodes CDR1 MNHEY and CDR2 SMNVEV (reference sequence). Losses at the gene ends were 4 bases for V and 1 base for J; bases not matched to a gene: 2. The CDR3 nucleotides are TGTGCCAGCAGTTCCGGGACTAGCGGGAACACCGGGGAGCTGTTTTTT. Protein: CASSSGTSGNTGELFF.

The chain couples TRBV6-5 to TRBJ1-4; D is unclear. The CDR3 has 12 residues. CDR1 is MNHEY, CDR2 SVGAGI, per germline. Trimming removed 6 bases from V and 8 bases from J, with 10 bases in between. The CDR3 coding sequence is TGTGCCAGCAGGGGGTCGGGCGAAAAACTGTTTTTT. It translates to CASRGSGEKLFF.

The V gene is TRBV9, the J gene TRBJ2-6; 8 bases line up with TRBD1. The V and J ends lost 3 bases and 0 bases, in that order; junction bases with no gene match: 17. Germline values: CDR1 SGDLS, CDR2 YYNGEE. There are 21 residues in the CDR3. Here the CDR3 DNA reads TGTGCCAGCAGCGCAACTCTCGGACAGGGACCGACCGACTCTGGGGCCAACGTCCTGACTTTC. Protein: CASSATLGQGPTDSGANVLTF.

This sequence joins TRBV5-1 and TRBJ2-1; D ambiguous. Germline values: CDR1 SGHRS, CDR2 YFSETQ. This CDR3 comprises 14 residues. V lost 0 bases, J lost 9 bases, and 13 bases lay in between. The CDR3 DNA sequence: TGCGCCAGCAGCTTGGGGCTAGTTCCTGGTGAGCAGTTCTTC. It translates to CASSLGLVPGEQFF. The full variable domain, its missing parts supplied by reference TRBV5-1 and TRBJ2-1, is KAGVTQTPRYLIKTRGQQVTLSCSPISGHRSVSWYQQTPGQGLQFLFEYFSETQRNKGNFPGRFSGRQFSNSRSEMNVSTLELGDSALYLCASSLGLVPGEQFFGPGTRLTVL.

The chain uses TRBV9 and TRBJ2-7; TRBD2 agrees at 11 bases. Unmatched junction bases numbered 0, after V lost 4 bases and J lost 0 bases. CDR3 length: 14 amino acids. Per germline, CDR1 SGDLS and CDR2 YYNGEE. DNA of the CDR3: TGTGCCAGCAGCACTAGCGGGAGCTCCTACGAGCAGTACTTC. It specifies CASSTSGSSYEQYF.

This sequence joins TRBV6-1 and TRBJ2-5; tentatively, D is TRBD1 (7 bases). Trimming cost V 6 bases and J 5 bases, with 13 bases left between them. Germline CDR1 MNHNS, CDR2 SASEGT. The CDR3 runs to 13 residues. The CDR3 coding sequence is TGTGCCAGCAGGGTCCCAGGGGGGGAGACCCAGTACTTC. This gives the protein CASRVPGGETQYF.

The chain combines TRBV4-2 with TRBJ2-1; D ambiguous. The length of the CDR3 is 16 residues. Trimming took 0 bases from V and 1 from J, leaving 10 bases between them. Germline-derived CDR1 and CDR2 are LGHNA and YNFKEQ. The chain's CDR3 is CASSQEWSPSYNEQFF. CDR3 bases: TGTGCCAGCAGCCAAGAGTGGTCGCCTTCCTACAATGAGCAGTTCTTC.

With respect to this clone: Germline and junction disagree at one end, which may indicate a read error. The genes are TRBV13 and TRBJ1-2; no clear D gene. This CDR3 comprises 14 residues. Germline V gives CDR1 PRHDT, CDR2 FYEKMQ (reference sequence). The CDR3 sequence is CASSLGSGGYDYTF. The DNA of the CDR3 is TGTGCCAGCAGCTTAGGTTCCGGTGGCTATGACTACACCTTC.

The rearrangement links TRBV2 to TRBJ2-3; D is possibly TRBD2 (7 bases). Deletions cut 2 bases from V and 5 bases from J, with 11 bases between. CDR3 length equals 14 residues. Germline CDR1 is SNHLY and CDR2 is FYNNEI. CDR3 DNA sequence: TGTGCCAGCAGTGAAAGGCGGGGGCGAGATACGCAGTATTTT. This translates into CASSERRGRDTQYF.

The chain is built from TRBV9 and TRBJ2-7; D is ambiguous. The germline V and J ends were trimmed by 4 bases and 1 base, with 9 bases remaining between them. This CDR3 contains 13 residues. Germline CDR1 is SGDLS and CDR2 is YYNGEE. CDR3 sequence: CASSKGASYEQYF. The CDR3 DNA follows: TGTGCCAGCAGCAAAGGCGCATCCTACGAGCAGTACTTC.

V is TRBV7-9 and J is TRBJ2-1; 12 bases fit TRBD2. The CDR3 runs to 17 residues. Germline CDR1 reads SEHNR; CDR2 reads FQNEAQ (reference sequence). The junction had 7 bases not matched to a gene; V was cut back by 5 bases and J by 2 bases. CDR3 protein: CASSEGLAGSPYNEQFF. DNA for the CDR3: TGTGCCAGCAGCGAGGGACTAGCGGGCAGTCCCTACAATGAGCAGTTCTTC.

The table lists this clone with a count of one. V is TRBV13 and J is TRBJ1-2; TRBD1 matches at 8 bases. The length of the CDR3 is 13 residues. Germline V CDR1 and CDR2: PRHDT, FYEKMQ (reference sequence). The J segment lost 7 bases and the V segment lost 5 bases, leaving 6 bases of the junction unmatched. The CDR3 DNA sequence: TGTGCCAGCAGCCCCCGGACAGGGACTGGCTACACCTTC. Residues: CASSPRTGTGYTF.